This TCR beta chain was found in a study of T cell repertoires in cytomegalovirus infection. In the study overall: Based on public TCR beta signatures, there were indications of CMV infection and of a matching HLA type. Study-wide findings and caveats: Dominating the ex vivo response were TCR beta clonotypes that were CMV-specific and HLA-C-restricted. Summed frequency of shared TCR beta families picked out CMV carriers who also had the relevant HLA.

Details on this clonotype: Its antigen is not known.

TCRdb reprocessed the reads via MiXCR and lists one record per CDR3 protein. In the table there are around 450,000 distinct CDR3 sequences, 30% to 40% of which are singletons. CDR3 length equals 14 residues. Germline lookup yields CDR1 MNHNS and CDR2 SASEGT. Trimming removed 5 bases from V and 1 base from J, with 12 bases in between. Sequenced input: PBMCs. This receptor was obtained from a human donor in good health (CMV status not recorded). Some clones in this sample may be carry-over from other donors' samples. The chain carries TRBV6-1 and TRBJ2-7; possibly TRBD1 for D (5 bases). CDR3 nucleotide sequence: TGTGCCAGCAGTTCAACAGGCCAATCCTACGAGCAGTACTTC. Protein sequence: CASSSTGQSYEQYF.